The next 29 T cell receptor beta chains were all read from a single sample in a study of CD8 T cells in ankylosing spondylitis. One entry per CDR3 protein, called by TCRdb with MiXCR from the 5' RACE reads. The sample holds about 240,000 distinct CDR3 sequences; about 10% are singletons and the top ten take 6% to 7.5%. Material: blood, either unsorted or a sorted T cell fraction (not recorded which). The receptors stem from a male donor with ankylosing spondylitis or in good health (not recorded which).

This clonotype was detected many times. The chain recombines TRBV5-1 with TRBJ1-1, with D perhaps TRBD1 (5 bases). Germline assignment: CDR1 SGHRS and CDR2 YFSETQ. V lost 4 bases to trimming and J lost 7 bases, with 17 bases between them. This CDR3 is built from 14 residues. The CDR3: CASSGDRHGVEAFF. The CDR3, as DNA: TGCGCCAGCAGCGGGGACCGGCACGGGGTTGAAGCTTTCTTT.

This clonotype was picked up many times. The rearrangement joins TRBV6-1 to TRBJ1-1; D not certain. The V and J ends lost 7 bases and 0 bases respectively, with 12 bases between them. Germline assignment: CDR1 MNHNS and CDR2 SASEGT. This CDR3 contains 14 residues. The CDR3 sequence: CASTEATMNTEAFF. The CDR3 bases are TGTGCCAGCACCGAGGCTACGATGAACACTGAAGCTTTCTTT.

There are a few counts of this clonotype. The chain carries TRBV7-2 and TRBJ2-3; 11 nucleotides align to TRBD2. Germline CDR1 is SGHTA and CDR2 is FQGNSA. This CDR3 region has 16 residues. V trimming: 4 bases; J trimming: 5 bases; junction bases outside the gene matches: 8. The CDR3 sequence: CASSSIAGGLIDTQYF. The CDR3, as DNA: TGTGCCAGCAGCTCAATAGCGGGGGGGTTGATAGATACGCAGTATTTT.

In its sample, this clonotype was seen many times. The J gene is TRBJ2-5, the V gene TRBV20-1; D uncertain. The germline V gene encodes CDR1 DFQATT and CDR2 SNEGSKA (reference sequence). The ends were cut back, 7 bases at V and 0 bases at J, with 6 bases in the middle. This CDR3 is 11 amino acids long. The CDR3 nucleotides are TGCAGTGAGCTAGACCAAGAGACCCAGTACTTC. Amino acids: CSELDQETQYF.

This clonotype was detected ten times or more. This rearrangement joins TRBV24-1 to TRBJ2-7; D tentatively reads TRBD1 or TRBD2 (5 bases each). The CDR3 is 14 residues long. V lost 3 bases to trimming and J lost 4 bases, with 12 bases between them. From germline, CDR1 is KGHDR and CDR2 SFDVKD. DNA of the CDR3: TGTGCCACCAGTGATCTGACGGGACCATACGAGCAGTACTTC. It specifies CATSDLTGPYEQYF.

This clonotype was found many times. The CDR3 here is CSVGGDVAFF. Here the CDR3 DNA reads TGCAGCGTTGGAGGGGATGTAGCTTTCTTT. The rearrangement joins TRBV29-1 to TRBJ1-1; perhaps TRBD1 as D (5 bases). Trimming cost V 4 bases and J 10 bases, with 10 bases left between them. Germline V lookup: CDR1 SQVTM, CDR2 ANQGSEA. The CDR3 spans 10 residues.

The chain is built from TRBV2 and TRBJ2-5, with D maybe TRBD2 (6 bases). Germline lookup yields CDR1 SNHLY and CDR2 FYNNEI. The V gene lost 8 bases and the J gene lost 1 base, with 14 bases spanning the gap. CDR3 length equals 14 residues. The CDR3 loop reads CASQSSDAQETQYF. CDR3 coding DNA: TGTGCCAGCCAGTCTAGCGACGCCCAAGAGACCCAGTACTTC.

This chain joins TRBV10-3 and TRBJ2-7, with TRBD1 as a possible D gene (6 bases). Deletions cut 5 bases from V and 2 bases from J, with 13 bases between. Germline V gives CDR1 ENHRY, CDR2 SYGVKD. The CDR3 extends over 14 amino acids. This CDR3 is CAISTGQPPYEQYF. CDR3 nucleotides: TGTGCCATCAGTACAGGGCAACCCCCCTACGAGCAGTACTTC.

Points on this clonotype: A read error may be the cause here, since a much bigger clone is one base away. The CDR3 region has the DNA TGTGCCAGCAGCTTTTCCGGGACAGGGGCCCAGCCCCAGCATTTT. This gives the protein CASSFSGTGAQPQHF. V and J are TRBV5-6 and TRBJ1-5, with 10 bases fitting TRBD1. The CDR3 runs to 15 residues. The J segment lost 7 bases and the V segment lost 2 bases, leaving 6 bases of the junction unmatched. From germline, CDR1 is SGHDT and CDR2 YYEEEE.

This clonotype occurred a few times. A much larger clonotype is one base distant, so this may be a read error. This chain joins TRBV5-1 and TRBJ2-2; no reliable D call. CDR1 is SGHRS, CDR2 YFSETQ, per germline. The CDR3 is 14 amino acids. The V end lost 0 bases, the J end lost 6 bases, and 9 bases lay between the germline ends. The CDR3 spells CASSLAINAGELFF. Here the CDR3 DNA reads TGCGCCAGCAGCTTGGCGATAAACGCCGGGGAGCTGTTTTTT.

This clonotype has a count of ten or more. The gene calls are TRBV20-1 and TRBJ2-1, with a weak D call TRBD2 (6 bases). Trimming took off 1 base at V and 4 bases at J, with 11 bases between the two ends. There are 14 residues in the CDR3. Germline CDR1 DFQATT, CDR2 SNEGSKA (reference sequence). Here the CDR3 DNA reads TGCAGTGCTAGAGTCGGGACTCCATACAATGAGCAGTTCTTC. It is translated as CSARVGTPYNEQFF.

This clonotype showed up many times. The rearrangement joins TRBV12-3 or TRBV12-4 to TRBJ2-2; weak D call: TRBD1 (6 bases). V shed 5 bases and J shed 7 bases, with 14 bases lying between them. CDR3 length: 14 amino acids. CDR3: CASSNRWTDGELFF. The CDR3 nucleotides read TGTGCCAGCAGTAACAGATGGACAGACGGGGAGCTGTTTTTT.

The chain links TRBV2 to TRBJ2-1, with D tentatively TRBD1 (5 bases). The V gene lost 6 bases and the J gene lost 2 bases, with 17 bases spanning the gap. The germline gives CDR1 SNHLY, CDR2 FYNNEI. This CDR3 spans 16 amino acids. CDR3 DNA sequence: TGTGCCAGCAGCGCCGGCCGTGGGGCGGCCTACAATGAGCAGTTCTTC. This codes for CASSAGRGAAYNEQFF. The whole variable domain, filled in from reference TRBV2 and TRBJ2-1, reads EPEVTQTPSHQVTQMGQEVILRCVPISNHLYFYWYRQILGQKVEFLVSFYNNEISEKSEIFDDQFSVERPDGSNFTLKIRSTKLEDSAMYFCASSAGRGAAYNEQFFGPGTRLTVL.

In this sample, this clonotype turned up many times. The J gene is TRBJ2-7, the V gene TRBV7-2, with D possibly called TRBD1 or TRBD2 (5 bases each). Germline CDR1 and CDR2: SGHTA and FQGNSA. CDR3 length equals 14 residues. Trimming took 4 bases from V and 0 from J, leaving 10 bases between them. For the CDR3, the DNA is TGTGCCAGCAGCTACGACAGCGGCTCCTACGAGCAGTACTTC. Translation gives CASSYDSGSYEQYF. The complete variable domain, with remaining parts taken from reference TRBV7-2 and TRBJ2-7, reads GAGVSQSPSNKVTEKGKDVELRCDPISGHTALYWYRQSLGQGLEFLIYFQGNSAPDKSGLPSDRFSAERTGGSVSTLTIQRTQQEDSAVYLCASSYDSGSYEQYFGPGTRLTVT.

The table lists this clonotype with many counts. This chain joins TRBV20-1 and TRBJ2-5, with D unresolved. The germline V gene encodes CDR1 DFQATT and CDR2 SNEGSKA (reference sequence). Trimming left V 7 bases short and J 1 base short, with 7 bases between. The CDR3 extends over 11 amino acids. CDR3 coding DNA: TGCAGTGTCCCCGTCCAAGAGACCCAGTACTTC. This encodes CSVPVQETQYF.

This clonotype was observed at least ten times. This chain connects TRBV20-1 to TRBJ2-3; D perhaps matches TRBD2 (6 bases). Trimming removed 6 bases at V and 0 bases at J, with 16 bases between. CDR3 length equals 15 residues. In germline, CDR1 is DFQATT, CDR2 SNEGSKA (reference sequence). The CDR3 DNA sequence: TGCAGTGCCAACGCCCGACTAGAAAGCACAGATACGCAGTATTTT. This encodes CSANARLESTDTQYF.

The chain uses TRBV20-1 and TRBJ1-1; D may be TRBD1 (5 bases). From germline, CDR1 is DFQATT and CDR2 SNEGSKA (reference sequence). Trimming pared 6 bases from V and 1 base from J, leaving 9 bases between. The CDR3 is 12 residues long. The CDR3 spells CSAKGTNTEAFF. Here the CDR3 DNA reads TGCAGTGCGAAGGGGACGAACACTGAAGCTTTCTTT.

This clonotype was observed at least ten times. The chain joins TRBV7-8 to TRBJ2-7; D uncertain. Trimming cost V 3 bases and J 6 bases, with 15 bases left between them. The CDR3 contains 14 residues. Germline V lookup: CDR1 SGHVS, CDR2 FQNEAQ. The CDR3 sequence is CASSFPYGRAEQYF. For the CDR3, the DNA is TGTGCCAGCAGCTTCCCCTATGGGCGAGCCGAGCAGTACTTC.

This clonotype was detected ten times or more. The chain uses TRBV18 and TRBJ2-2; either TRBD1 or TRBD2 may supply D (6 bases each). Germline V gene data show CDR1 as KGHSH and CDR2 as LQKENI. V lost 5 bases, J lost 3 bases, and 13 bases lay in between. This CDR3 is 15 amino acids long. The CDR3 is CASSSYREDTGELFF. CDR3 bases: TGTGCCAGCTCATCATACAGGGAGGACACCGGGGAGCTGTTTTTT.

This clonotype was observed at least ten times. The CDR3, as DNA: TGCGCCAGCAGCTTGGATGGGACACGCGAAGTGGATGAGCAGTTCTTC. Amino acids: CASSLDGTREVDEQFF. The chain links TRBV5-1 to TRBJ2-1; possible D gene TRBD1, 6 bases. V was pared by 0 bases and J by 8 bases, with 18 bases between. This CDR3 is 16 amino acids long. The germline gives CDR1 SGHRS, CDR2 YFSETQ.

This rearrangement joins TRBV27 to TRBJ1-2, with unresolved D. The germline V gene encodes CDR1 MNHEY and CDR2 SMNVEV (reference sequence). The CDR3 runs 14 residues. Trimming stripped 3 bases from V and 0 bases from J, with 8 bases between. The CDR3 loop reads CASSFGESNYGYTF. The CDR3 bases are TGTGCCAGCAGTTTCGGGGAATCTAACTATGGCTACACCTTC.

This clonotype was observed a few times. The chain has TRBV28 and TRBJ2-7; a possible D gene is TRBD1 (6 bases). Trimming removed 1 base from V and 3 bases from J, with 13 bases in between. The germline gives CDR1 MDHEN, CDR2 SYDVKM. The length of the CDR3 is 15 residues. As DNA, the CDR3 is TGTGCCAGCAGTTTATCAGGGGTTTTTTTCTACGAGCAGTACTTC. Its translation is CASSLSGVFFYEQYF.

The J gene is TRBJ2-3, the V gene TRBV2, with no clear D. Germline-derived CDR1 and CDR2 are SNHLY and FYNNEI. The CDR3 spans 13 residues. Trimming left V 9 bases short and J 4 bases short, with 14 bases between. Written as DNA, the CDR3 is TGTGCCAGTCGACGTGGGGTACCAGATACGCAGTATTTT. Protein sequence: CASRRGVPDTQYF.

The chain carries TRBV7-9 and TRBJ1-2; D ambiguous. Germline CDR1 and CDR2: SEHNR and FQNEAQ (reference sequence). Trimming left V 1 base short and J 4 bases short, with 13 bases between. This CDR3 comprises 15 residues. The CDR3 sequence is CASSLDSEPLYGYTF. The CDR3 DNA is TGTGCCAGCAGCTTAGACTCGGAACCTCTCTATGGCTACACCTTC.

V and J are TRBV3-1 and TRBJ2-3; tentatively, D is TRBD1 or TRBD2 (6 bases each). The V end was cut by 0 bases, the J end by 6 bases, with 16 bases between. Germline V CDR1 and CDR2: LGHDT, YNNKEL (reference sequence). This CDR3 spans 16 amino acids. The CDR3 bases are TGTGCCAGCAGCCAAGATCTGGCAGCCGGGGGCGATACGCAGTATTTT. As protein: CASSQDLAAGGDTQYF.

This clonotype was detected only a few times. The CDR3 loop reads CASSKTGGSHSYEQYF. In DNA form, the CDR3 reads TGTGCCAGCAGTAAAACGGGGGGGTCCCACTCCTACGAGCAGTACTTC. The chain recombines TRBV25-1 with TRBJ2-7; 8 bases fit TRBD2. The length of the CDR3 is 16 residues. J was trimmed by 0 bases and V by 5 bases; bases with no gene match: 9. Germline CDR1 is MGHDK and CDR2 is SYGVNS.

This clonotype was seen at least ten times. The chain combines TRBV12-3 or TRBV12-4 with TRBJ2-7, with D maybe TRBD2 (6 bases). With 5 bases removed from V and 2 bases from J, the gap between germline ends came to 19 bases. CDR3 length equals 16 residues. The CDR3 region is CASSPNLSSATYEQYF. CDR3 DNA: TGTGCCAGCAGTCCTAACCTGTCTAGCGCGACCTACGAGCAGTACTTC.

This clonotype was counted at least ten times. The DNA of the CDR3 is TGCAGTGCTAGGGACCCTGGGGCAGCCTCTGGCTACACCTTC. Translated, it gives CSARDPGAASGYTF. The chain couples TRBV20-1 to TRBJ1-2; maybe TRBD1 (5 bases). Germline V gene data show CDR1 as DFQATT and CDR2 as SNEGSKA (reference sequence). This CDR3 comprises 14 residues. Trimming shortened V by 3 bases and J by 7 bases, and 18 bases separated the two germline ends.

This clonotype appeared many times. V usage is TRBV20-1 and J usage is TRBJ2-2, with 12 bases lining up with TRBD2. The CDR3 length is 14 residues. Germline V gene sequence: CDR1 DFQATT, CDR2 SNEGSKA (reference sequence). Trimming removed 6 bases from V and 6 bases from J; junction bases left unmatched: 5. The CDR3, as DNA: TGCAGTGCACCTCGGACTAGCGGGGCCGGGGAGCTGTTTTTT. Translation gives CSAPRTSGAGELFF.